The rows below give T cell receptor beta chains drawn from one sample of a study of control samples from healthy donors and cancer patients. Using immunoSEQ multiplex PCR, the repertoire was profiled, and TCRdb retains in-frame clones only, with some absent. This table holds some 150,000 clones, about 93% found once. The sequencing input was blood. These receptors were taken from a man aged 50 to 59 in good health. Both conserved end residues are part of each CDR3. The order of the fields is J gene, V gene, D gene, CDR3 protein, CDR3 DNA. D genes are given only for firm matches.

TRBJ2-2 | TRBV13 | TRBD2 | CASSLRTSGDGGELFF | TGTGCCAGCAGCTTACGGACTAGCGGTGACGGCGGGGAGCTGTTTTTT
TRBJ1-6 | TRBV5-1 | . | CASSLEQNNSPLHF | TGCGCCAGCAGCTTGGAGCAGAATAATTCACCCCTCCACTTT
TRBJ2-7 | TRBV4-2 | . | CASSQDLWQGYEQYF | TGTGCCAGCAGCCAAGATCTATGGCAAGGCTACGAGCAGTACTTC
TRBJ1-5 | TRBV28 | TRBD1 | CASSPPQGPMSNQPQHF | TGTGCCAGCAGCCCCCCACAGGGGCCTATGAGCAATCAGCCCCAGCATTTT
TRBJ1-5 | TRBV5-8 | . | CASSLAGQGINQPQHF | TGTGCCAGCAGCTTGGCCGGGCAGGGGATCAATCAGCCCCAGCATTTT
TRBJ2-1 | TRBV5-1 | TRBD2 | CASSLAGHLAGNEQFF | TGCGCCAGCAGCTTGGCCGGGCATCTAGCGGGAAATGAGCAGTTCTTC
TRBJ2-5 | TRBV24-1 | TRBD2 | CATSDTYGGLAGGPGETQYF | TGTGCCACCAGTGATACGTATGGGGGACTAGCGGGAGGGCCGGGAGAGACCCAGTACTTC
TRBJ1-3 | TRBV28 | . | CASSLGVQLRSGNTIYF | TGTGCCAGCAGTTTAGGAGTCCAGCTCCGCTCTGGAAACACCATATATTTT
TRBJ2-7 | TRBV4-2 | TRBD2 | CASSQDKAGGPYEQYF | TGTGCCAGCAGCCAAGATAAAGCGGGAGGGCCCTACGAGCAGTACTTC
TRBJ1-5 | TRBV3-1/TRBV3-2 | . | CASSHSGVANQPQHF | TGTGCCAGCAGCCATTCAGGGGTGGCCAATCAGCCCCAGCATTTT
TRBJ2-7 | TRBV29-1 | . | CSVGTLGLPHEQYF | TGCAGCGTAGGCACACTGGGACTCCCACACGAGCAGTACTTC
TRBJ1-6 | TRBV30 | . | CAWSALGSSYNSPLHF | TGTGCCTGGAGTGCCCTGGGCAGCTCCTATAATTCACCCCTCCACTTT
TRBJ2-1 | TRBV29-1 | TRBD2 | CSVGTPLASSYNEQFF | TGCAGCGTTGGGACTCCACTAGCGAGCTCCTACAATGAGCAGTTCTTC
TRBJ2-7 | TRBV19 | TRBD2 | CASSASSGSYEQYF | TGTGCCAGTAGTGCGTCTAGCGGCTCCTACGAGCAGTACTTC
TRBJ2-7 | TRBV10-1 | TRBD2 | CASSESGRSDEQYF | TGCGCCAGCAGTGAAAGCGGGAGGTCGGACGAGCAGTACTTC
TRBJ2-1 | TRBV28 | TRBD2 | CASHPPSGRRGNEQFF | TGTGCCAGCCACCCTCCCAGCGGGAGAAGGGGCAATGAGCAGTTCTTC
TRBJ2-1 | TRBV18 | TRBD2 | CASSPSSLAGGLDEQFF | TGTGCCAGCTCACCATCGAGTCTAGCGGGAGGTTTGGATGAGCAGTTCTTC